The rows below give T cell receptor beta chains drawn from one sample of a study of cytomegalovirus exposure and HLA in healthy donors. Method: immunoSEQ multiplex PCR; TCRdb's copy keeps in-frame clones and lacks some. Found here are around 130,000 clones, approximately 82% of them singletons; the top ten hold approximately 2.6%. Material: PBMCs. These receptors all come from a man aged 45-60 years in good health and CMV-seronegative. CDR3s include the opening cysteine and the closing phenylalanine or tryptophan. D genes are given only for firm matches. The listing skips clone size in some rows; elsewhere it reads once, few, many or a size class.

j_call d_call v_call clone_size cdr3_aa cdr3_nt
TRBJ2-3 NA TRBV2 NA CASMRALSTDTQYF TGTGCCAGCATGCGGGCCCTAAGCACAGATACGCAGTATTTT
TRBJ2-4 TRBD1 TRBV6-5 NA CASGTVLKNIQYF TGTGCCAGCGGGACAGTTCTCAAAAACATTCAGTACTTC
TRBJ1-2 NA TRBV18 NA CASSPTGAIGYTF TGTGCCAGCTCGCCCACAGGAGCTATTGGCTACACCTTC
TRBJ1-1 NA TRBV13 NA CASSFTGALMNTEAFF TGTGCCAGCAGCTTCACAGGTGCCCTCATGAACACTGAAGCTTTCTTT
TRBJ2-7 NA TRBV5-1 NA CASSFQGSYEQYF TGCGCCAGCAGCTTTCAGGGCAGCTACGAGCAGTACTTC
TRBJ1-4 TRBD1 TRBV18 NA CASSPPGTDEKLFF TGTGCCAGCTCACCACCTGGGACAGATGAAAAACTGTTTTTT
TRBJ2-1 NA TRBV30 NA CAWNHNNNEQFF TGTGCTTGGAACCACAATAACAATGAGCAGTTCTTC
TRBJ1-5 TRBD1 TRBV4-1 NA CASSQFWARDSSVLSQHF TGCGCCAGCAGCCAATTCTGGGCAAGGGACAGCTCGGTCCTGTCCCAGCATTTT
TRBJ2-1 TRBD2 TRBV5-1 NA CASSLAGGGAYNEQFF TGCGCCAGCAGCTTGGCCGGGGGGGGCGCGTACAATGAGCAGTTCTTC
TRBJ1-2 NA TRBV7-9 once CASSETEDGYTF TGTGCCAGCAGCGAGACAGAGGATGGCTACACCTTC
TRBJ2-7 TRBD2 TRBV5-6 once CASSLGGTVPYEQYF TGTGCCAGCAGTCTCGGGGGGACGGTACCCTACGAGCAGTACTTT
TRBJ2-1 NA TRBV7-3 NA CASSPSAGTRNEQFF TGTGCCAGCAGCCCTTCAGCCGGGACACGCAATGAGCAGTTCTTC
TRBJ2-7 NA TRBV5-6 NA CASSPQGSAYEQYF TGTGCCAGCAGCCCGCAGGGTTCTGCCTACGAGCAGTACTTC
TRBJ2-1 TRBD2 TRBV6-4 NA CASSPRGGPHEQFF TGTGCCAGCAGTCCCCGGGGGGGCCCCCATGAGCAGTTCTTC
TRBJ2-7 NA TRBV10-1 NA CASSPWQGSYEQYF TGCGCCAGCAGCCCCTGGCAGGGTTCCTACGAGCAGTACTTC
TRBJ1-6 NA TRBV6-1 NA CASTREPDVSPLHF TGTGCCAGCACCCGGGAGCCCGATGTATCCCCCCTCCACTTT
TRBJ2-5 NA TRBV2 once CASPRITETQYF TGTGCCAGCCCCCGAATAACTGAGACCCAGTACTTC
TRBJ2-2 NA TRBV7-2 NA CASSLLAGELFF TGTGCCAGCAGCTTATTAGCCGGGGAGCTGTTTTTT
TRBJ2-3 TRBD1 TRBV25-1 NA CASSDPQGAGDTQYF TGTGCCAGCAGTGATCCACAGGGGGCTGGAGATACGCAGTATTTT
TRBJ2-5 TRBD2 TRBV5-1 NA CASSRTSGEETQYF TGCGCCAGCAGCAGGACTAGCGGGGAAGAGACCCAGTACTTC
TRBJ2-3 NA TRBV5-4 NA CASSLALEGDTQYF TGTGCCAGCAGCTTGGCCTTAGAGGGCGATACGCAGTATTTT
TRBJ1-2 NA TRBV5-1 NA CASRVTEYYGYTF TGCGCCAGCAGAGTGACAGAGTACTATGGCTACACCTTC
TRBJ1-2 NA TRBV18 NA CASYEGGLYGYTF TGTGCCAGCTACGAGGGAGGACTCTATGGCTACACCTTC
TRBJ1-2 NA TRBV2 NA CASSETADTRLDNYGYTF TGTGCCAGCAGTGAGACGGCGGACACGAGATTGGATAACTATGGCTACACCTTC